Sequencing of this TCR beta chain was carried out in a study of follicular helper T cells after annual influenza vaccination. Trimming at V came to 3 bases and at J to 1 base, leaving 7 bases not matched to a gene. Germline CDR1 and CDR2: MRHNA and SNTAGT. The CDR3 has 16 amino acids. Time point denoted: 2014-2015 season, pre-vaccination. The repertoire was sequenced with immunoSEQ multiplex PCR; TCRdb's copy has only in-frame clones and lacks some. Among around 25,000 clones listed, 70% to 90% were seen once. The source material was CXCR5+ CD38- circulating T follicular helper cells from blood, sampled on the day of influenza vaccination. Subset described: circulating Tfh, non-naive CD4+CXCR5+PD-1+ (ICOS+CD38+ or ICOS-CD38-). The V call is TRBV6-4, the J call TRBJ2-3, with 7 bases that match TRBD2. The receptor's source is an adult who received the influenza vaccine. As DNA, the CDR3 is TGTGCCAGCAGTGAGTTCGCGGGAGCGGGCACAGATACGCAGTATTTT. Translation: CASSEFAGAGTDTQYF.